The 9 T cell receptor beta chains in this list originate from one sample, sequenced in a study of T cell changes during pregnancy in multiple sclerosis. Measured with immunoSEQ multiplex PCR; TCRdb has only the in-frame clones, and not every one. The sample comprises around 53,000 clones, roughly nine tenths of which are singletons, and just over 3% rests with the top ten. The sequences come from CD8+ T cells from peripheral blood mononuclear cells, collected before pregnancy. The receptor set was obtained from a female donor with multiple sclerosis, enrolled in a pregnancy study.

This chain connects TRBV5-1 to TRBJ2-5, with 8 bases that match TRBD2. Germline V gives CDR1 SGHRS, CDR2 YFSETQ. V lost 3 bases and J lost 1; bases outside the gene matches: 2. This CDR3 has 14 amino acids. This CDR3 reads CASSSGGVQETQYF. The CDR3 DNA follows: TGCGCCAGCAGCTCGGGGGGGGTCCAAGAGACCCAGTACTTC. The complete variable domain, with remaining parts taken from reference TRBV5-1 and TRBJ2-5, reads KAGVTQTPRYLIKTRGQQVTLSCSPISGHRSVSWYQQTPGQGLQFLFEYFSETQRNKGNFPGRFSGRQFSNSRSEMNVSTLELGDSALYLCASSSGGVQETQYFGPGTRLLVL.

The chain employs TRBV19 and TRBJ1-2, with D uncertain. Looked up from germline, CDR1 is LNHDA and CDR2 is SQIVND (reference sequence). V was cut by 4 bases and J by 0 bases, with 18 bases left in between. CDR3 length equals 17 residues. The CDR3 coding sequence is TGTGCCAGTAGTACCATGGACGGCGGGGTGGCTAACTATGGCTACACCTTC. Protein product: CASSTMDGGVANYGYTF.

The V and J genes are TRBV25-1 and TRBJ1-5; a weak D match, TRBD1 (5 bases). This CDR3 comprises 14 residues. Trimming pared 2 bases from V and 6 bases from J, leaving 11 bases between. Germline V CDR1 and CDR2: MGHDK, SYGVNS. For the CDR3, the DNA is TGTGCCAGCAGTGAACGCAGGGTGGGTCAGCCCCAGCATTTT. Translated, it gives CASSERRVGQPQHF.

CDR3 in DNA: TGTGCCAGCAGTTACTCGGGCAGAGAAAAACTGTTTTTT. Protein sequence: CASSYSGREKLFF. The chain has TRBV6-5 and TRBJ1-4; D call uncertain. V shed 0 bases and J shed 8 bases, with 7 bases lying between them. The CDR3 is 13 amino acids. Germline CDR1 reads MNHEY; CDR2 reads SVGAGI.

The chain joins TRBV10-3 to TRBJ1-1; D is possibly TRBD1 (5 bases). Germline CDR1 ENHRY, CDR2 SYGVKD. Trimming cost V 11 bases and J 3 bases, with 13 bases left between them. The CDR3 runs 12 residues. As DNA, the CDR3 is TGTGCCTCCCACCGGGGGGACACTGAAGCTTTCTTT. It is translated as CASHRGDTEAFF.

This chain connects TRBV9 to TRBJ1-6; TRBD1 aligns across 9 bases. In germline, CDR1 is SGDLS, CDR2 YYNGEE. CDR3 length: 14 residues. V lost 4 bases and J lost 7; bases outside the gene matches: 3. DNA for the CDR3: TGTGCCAGCAGCCCGGACAGGGGAAATTCACCCCTCCACTTT. It translates to CASSPDRGNSPLHF.

The chain is built from TRBV4-1 and TRBJ1-1, with D unclear. The ends were cut back, 0 bases at V and 6 bases at J, with 5 bases in the middle. CDR1 MGHRA and CDR2 YSYEKL come from the germline V gene. The CDR3 runs to 12 residues. In DNA form, the CDR3 reads TGCGCCAGCAGCCAAGATTCCGCTGAAGCTTTCTTT. It translates to CASSQDSAEAFF.

The chain has TRBV10-3 and TRBJ1-6; tentative D call: TRBD1 (6 bases). The CDR3 sequence is 16 residues long. Per germline, CDR1 ENHRY and CDR2 SYGVKD. Trimming took 2 bases from V and 2 from J, leaving 10 bases between them. In DNA, the CDR3 is TGTGCCATCAGTGAGGGCAGGGGAACCTATAATTCACCCCTCCACTTT. Protein sequence: CAISEGRGTYNSPLHF.

The CDR3 loop is CASSYRESGNTIYF. The CDR3 DNA sequence: TGTGCCAGCAGTTATCGGGAGTCTGGAAACACCATATATTTT. The V gene is TRBV6-5, the J gene TRBJ1-3; D is ambiguous. Germline V CDR1 and CDR2: MNHEY, SVGAGI. V was trimmed by 3 bases and J by 1 base, leaving 7 bases between them. CDR3 length: 14 residues.